The 7 T cell receptor beta chains reported below all come from one sample, sequenced in a study of vaccination and CD4 T cells after COVID-19. Sequenced with the Oncomine TCR Beta short-read assay was DNA taken from cultured CD4+ T cells. Each CDR3 protein gets one entry after TCRdb re-called the PCR reads with MiXCR. The sample lists about 21,000 distinct CDR3 sequences, 46% seen once, with about 13% in the top ten. Antigens of these TCRs are unknown. The time point is: late sampling 161 to 241 days after vaccination in three convalescent patients. Described treatment: 10-day PBMC culture with coronavirus spike peptide pools or control peptides (ViraFEST assay). The starting material was CD4+ T cells from blood, cultured in vitro, obtained about 7 months after SARS-CoV-2 vaccination. The receptors here all came from a human donor who had recovered from COVID-19.

This clonotype occurred a few times. V gene TRBV10-3 combines with J gene TRBJ1-2, with TRBD1 identical over 9 bases. V was clipped by 6 bases and J by 8 bases; unmatched bases: 7. This CDR3 comprises 13 residues. Germline V gene lookup returns CDR1 ENHRY and CDR2 SYGVKD. DNA for the CDR3: TGTGCCATCAGGGTAGGACAGGGGAACGGCTACACCTTC. It codes for CAIRVGQGNGYTF.

This clonotype has only a few counts. The chain couples TRBV7-6 to TRBJ2-5; perhaps TRBD2 as D (6 bases). Trimming removed 3 bases from V and 5 bases from J, with 13 bases in between. The germline CDR1 and CDR2 sequences are SGHVS and FNYEAQ. The CDR3 sequence is 14 residues long. CDR3 protein: CASSFGWGLETQYF. For the CDR3, the DNA is TGTGCCAGCAGCTTTGGTTGGGGACTGGAGACCCAGTACTTC. Looking up the rest from reference TRBV7-6 and TRBJ2-5 gives the full variable domain: GAGVSQSPRYKVTKRGQDVALRCDPISGHVSLYWYRQALGQGPEFLTYFNYEAQQDKSGLPNDRFSAERPEGSISTLTIQRTEQRDSAMYRCASSFGWGLETQYFGPGTRLLVL.

This clonotype is medium-sized by share. The chain joins TRBV7-9 to TRBJ2-4; weak D call: TRBD2 (6 bases). CDR3 length: 15 residues. Germline V gene sequence: CDR1 SEHNR, CDR2 FQNEAQ (reference sequence). V lost 1 base and J 1 base, leaving 8 bases between the germline ends. As DNA, the CDR3 is TGTGCCAGCAGCTTAGTGGGGGGTGCCAAAAACATTCAGTACTTC. Its translation: CASSLVGGAKNIQYF.

V usage is TRBV6-5 and J usage is TRBJ2-7; D possibly corresponds to TRBD1 (6 bases). Germline V gene data show CDR1 as MNHEY and CDR2 as SVGAGI. Trimming shortened V by 4 bases and J by 4 bases, and 14 bases separated the two germline ends. The CDR3 extends over 14 amino acids. DNA of the CDR3: TGTGCCAGCAGTTTACGGGACACAGATTACGAGCAGTACTTC. Amino acids: CASSLRDTDYEQYF.

The gene calls are TRBV7-2 and TRBJ2-7; D might be TRBD1 (7 bases). Looked up from germline, CDR1 is SGHTA and CDR2 is FQGNSA. Trimming left V 2 bases short and J 5 bases short, with 10 bases between. The CDR3 sequence is 13 residues long. DNA of the CDR3: TGTGCCAGCAGCTTATCAGGGGGGCACGAGCAGTACTTC. Protein sequence: CASSLSGGHEQYF.

This clonotype was seen only a few times. The J gene is TRBJ2-1, the V gene TRBV7-3, with a tentative D call TRBD1 (6 bases). This CDR3 comprises 13 residues. Per germline, CDR1 SGHTA and CDR2 FQGTGA. The ends were cut back, 4 bases at V and 4 bases at J, with 8 bases in the middle. The CDR3 bases are TGTGCCAGCAGCTCGGGACAATACAATGAGCAGTTCTTC. Encoded protein: CASSSGQYNEQFF.

This chain links TRBV7-2 with TRBJ2-7; D gene ambiguous. V was pared by 8 bases and J by 0 bases, with 11 bases between. The CDR3 is 13 amino acids. Germline CDR1 SGHTA, CDR2 FQGNSA. CDR3 in DNA: TGTGCCAGCTCCCGAGCGAACTCCTACGAGCAGTACTTC. Its translation: CASSRANSYEQYF.